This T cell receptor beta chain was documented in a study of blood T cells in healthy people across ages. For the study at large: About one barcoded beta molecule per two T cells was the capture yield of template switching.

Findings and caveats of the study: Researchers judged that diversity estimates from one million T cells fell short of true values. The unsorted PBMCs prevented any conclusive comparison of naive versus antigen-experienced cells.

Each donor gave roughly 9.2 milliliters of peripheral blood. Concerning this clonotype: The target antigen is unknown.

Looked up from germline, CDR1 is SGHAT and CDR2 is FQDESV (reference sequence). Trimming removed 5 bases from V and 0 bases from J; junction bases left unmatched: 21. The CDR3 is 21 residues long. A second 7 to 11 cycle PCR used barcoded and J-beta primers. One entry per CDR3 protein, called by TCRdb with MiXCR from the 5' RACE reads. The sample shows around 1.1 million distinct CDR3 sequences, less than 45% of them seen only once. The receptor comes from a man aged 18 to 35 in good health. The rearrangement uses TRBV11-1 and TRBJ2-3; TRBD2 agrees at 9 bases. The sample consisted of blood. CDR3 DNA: TGTGCCAGCAGCGGAGCCAGCCCTGGGACTAGCAGACGAACTAGCACAGATACGCAGTATTTT. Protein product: CASSGASPGTSRRTSTDTQYF.